This record covers a single T cell receptor beta chain. This specimen belongs to a study of blood T cell repertoires in COVID-19. Across the whole study: The United States, Italy and Spain provided the acute and convalescent COVID-19 samples. T cells, B-cell-depleted T cells, or PBMCs provided the cDNA or gDNA that served as material.

How the authors handled the data: Nucleated cell number was recorded as an estimate derived from reference gene primer amplification. Clones were read by immunoSEQ multiplex PCR, and TCRdb kept only the in-frame ones, dropping some. V and J calls and clone size are copied from that table; D and trimming were computed from the DNA. The table includes around 16,000 clones, about 89% detected once. Sequences were obtained from peripheral blood. This sequence was found in a man of 80 years or more with acute or convalescent COVID-19.

The CDR3 region is CASSLIFLQGENTEAFF. In nucleotides, the CDR3 is TGTGCCAGCAGCTTGATATTTCTCCAGGGGGAGAACACTGAAGCTTTCTTT. The chain is built from TRBV5-6 and TRBJ1-1; TRBD1 aligns across 7 bases. Germline CDR1 reads SGHDT; CDR2 reads YYEEEE. With V trimmed by 1 base and J by 1 base, 10 bases remained unmatched. This CDR3 contains 17 residues.